The 16 T cell receptor beta chains below all came from one sample that was sequenced in a study of cytomegalovirus exposure and HLA in healthy donors. Researchers ran the PCR with 60 Vbeta and 13 Jbeta primers. The data were produced by immunoSEQ multiplex PCR, yet TCRdb's version contains in-frame clones alone and is incomplete. Of roughly 140,000 clones listed, around 79% are singletons. The sequencing sample was made of PBMCs. Receptor source: a human donor in good health.

The chain couples TRBV13 to TRBJ2-7; D gene ambiguous. CDR3 length equals 13 residues. Germline CDR1 PRHDT, CDR2 FYEKMQ (reference sequence). Trimming stripped 0 bases from V and 3 bases from J, with 6 bases between. CDR3 nucleotide sequence: TGTGCCAGCAGCTTAGGATCCCTCTACGAGCAGTACTTC. Protein product: CASSLGSLYEQYF.

The chain has TRBV5-1 and TRBJ2-1; possible D gene TRBD1, 5 bases. There are 14 residues in the CDR3. V was cut by 4 bases and J by 0 bases, with 8 bases left in between. Germline V CDR1 and CDR2: SGHRS, YFSETQ. CDR3 region: CASSGANSYNEQFF. Here the CDR3 DNA reads TGCGCCAGCAGCGGGGCAAACTCCTACAATGAGCAGTTCTTC.

This clone turned up a few times. The J gene is TRBJ2-2, the V gene TRBV28, with TRBD2 matching 9 bases. From germline, CDR1 is MDHEN and CDR2 SYDVKM. J gave up 4 bases and V 6 bases, and 6 bases lay outside the gene matches. The CDR3 runs 15 residues. CDR3 in amino acids: CASSFLAGSTGELFF. The CDR3 DNA follows: TGTGCCAGCAGCTTCCTAGCGGGATCCACCGGGGAGCTGTTTTTT.

CDR3 protein: CASSIVGRGGNTGELFF. CDR3 nucleotide sequence: TGTGCCAGTAGTATAGTTGGTCGGGGGGGGAACACCGGGGAGCTGTTTTTT. This chain links TRBV19 with TRBJ2-2, with TRBD2 matching 8 bases. J lost 1 base, V lost 1 base, and 5 bases had no gene match. The CDR3 is made up of 17 amino acids. Per germline, CDR1 LNHDA and CDR2 SQIVND (reference sequence).

There are a few counts of this clone. The chain carries TRBV7-2 and TRBJ1-5; TRBD1 matches 7 bases. CDR1 and CDR2 (germline): SGHTA, FQGNSA. The CDR3 totals 17 residues. The V segment lost 5 bases and the J segment 4 bases; nucleotides outside the gene matches: 14. CDR3 nucleotide sequence: TGTGCCAGCAGCCCAAACAGGGGTAACCTAAGGAATCAGCCCCAGCATTTT. This translates into CASSPNRGNLRNQPQHF.

The sample holds a few counts of this clone. The chain links TRBV7-2 to TRBJ2-2; the D gene is possibly TRBD1 (5 bases). V lost 5 bases, J lost 0 bases, and 13 bases lay in between. There are 16 residues in the CDR3. Germline V gene data show CDR1 as SGHTA and CDR2 as FQGNSA. The CDR3 here is CASSRTGYANTGELFF. The DNA for the CDR3 is TGTGCCAGCAGCCGCACAGGATACGCGAACACCGGGGAGCTGTTTTTT.

The J gene is TRBJ2-3, the V gene TRBV9; 9 bases are a match to TRBD1. There are 16 residues in the CDR3. CDR1 is SGDLS, CDR2 YYNGEE, per germline. The trim removed 2 bases at V and 0 bases at J, leaving 4 bases unmatched. The CDR3: CASSVRDRVSTDTQYF. DNA for the CDR3: TGTGCCAGCAGCGTCCGGGACAGGGTAAGCACAGATACGCAGTATTTT.

The chain carries TRBV30 and TRBJ2-5, with TRBD2 identical over 9 bases. Germline lookup yields CDR1 GTSNPN and CDR2 SVGIG (reference sequence). Germline trimming cut 3 bases from V and 4 bases from J; bases unmatched to any gene: 9. This CDR3 region has 15 residues. The CDR3 DNA is TGTGCCTGGAGGAGAGGGCGGGGGGGAGGAGAGACCCAGTACTTC. This codes for CAWRRGRGGGETQYF.

The chain combines TRBV9 with TRBJ2-3; 8 bases match TRBD2. Germline CDR1 SGDLS, CDR2 YYNGEE. V shed 0 bases and J 2 bases; nucleotides not matched to a gene: 11. The CDR3 spans 18 residues. In DNA, the CDR3 is TGTGCCAGCAGCGTAGACAAGCGGGAGAACCTCAACACAGATACGCAGTATTTT. This translates into CASSVDKRENLNTDTQYF. Full variable domain (outside the CDR3, taken from reference TRBV9 and TRBJ2-3): DSGVTQTPKHLITATGQRVTLRCSPRSGDLSVYWYQQSLDQGLQFLIQYYNGEERAKGNILERFSAQQFPDLHSELNLSSLELGDSALYFCASSVDKRENLNTDTQYFGPGTRLTVL.

The V and J genes are TRBV4-1 and TRBJ2-5; 13 nucleotides line up with TRBD2. This CDR3 contains 17 residues. From germline, CDR1 is MGHRA and CDR2 YSYEKL. Germline trimming cut 3 bases from V and 5 bases from J; bases unmatched to any gene: 9. This CDR3 is CASSQATSGGPLETQYF. The DNA of the CDR3 is TGCGCCAGCAGCCAGGCGACTAGCGGGGGGCCTTTGGAGACCCAGTACTTC.

This rearrangement joins TRBV7-2 to TRBJ2-3; TRBD2 aligns across 9 bases. J lost 7 bases, V lost 2 bases, and 13 bases had no gene match. The CDR3 covers 17 residues. Germline values: CDR1 SGHTA, CDR2 FQGNSA. This CDR3 reads CASSLQSGTSTPHTQYF. For the CDR3, the DNA is TGTGCCAGCAGCTTACAGTCCGGGACTAGCACCCCCCATACGCAGTATTTT. Full variable domain (missing parts from reference TRBV7-2 and TRBJ2-3): GAGVSQSPSNKVTEKGKDVELRCDPISGHTALYWYRQSLGQGLEFLIYFQGNSAPDKSGLPSDRFSAERTGGSVSTLTIQRTQQEDSAVYLCASSLQSGTSTPHTQYFGPGTRLTVL.

This clone was counted a single time. The rearrangement joins TRBV7-2 to TRBJ1-3; TRBD1 matches at 8 bases. V lost 6 bases, J lost 1 base, and 8 bases stayed unmatched. Germline V gives CDR1 SGHTA, CDR2 FQGNSA. The CDR3 extends over 16 amino acids. DNA for the CDR3: TGTGCCAGCAGTTTGGACAGGGTACGTTCTGGAAACACCATATATTTT. The encoded protein is CASSLDRVRSGNTIYF.

The V gene is TRBV29-1, the J gene TRBJ1-2, with D unclear. Trimming pared 5 bases from V and 8 bases from J, leaving 15 bases between. The CDR3 spans 12 residues. Germline CDR1 reads SQVTM; CDR2 reads ANQGSEA. CDR3 amino acids: CSVYAAGIGYTF. CDR3 coding DNA: TGCAGCGTTTACGCAGCAGGTATCGGCTACACCTTC.

The J gene is TRBJ2-7, the V gene TRBV28; D remains unclear. Deletions cut 6 bases from V and 2 bases from J, with 14 bases between. From germline, CDR1 is MDHEN and CDR2 SYDVKM. The CDR3 runs 14 residues. DNA for the CDR3: TGTGCCAGCAGATCCTCCCTAGTAGCCTACGAGCAGTACTTC. Its protein is CASRSSLVAYEQYF.

The V and J genes are TRBV28 and TRBJ1-4; TRBD1 agrees at 9 bases. Trimming took 5 bases from V and 9 from J; bases not matched to a gene: 7. CDR1 and CDR2 (germline): MDHEN, SYDVKM. This CDR3 contains 14 residues. This CDR3 is CASSGPGQGQKLFF. CDR3 sequence (DNA): TGTGCCAGCAGTGGTCCGGGACAGGGACAAAAACTGTTTTTT.

The chain couples TRBV6-6 to TRBJ2-7, with D maybe TRBD1 (6 bases). Germline V lookup: CDR1 MNHNY, CDR2 SVGAGI (reference sequence). Between the trimmed V and J ends, which lost 0 bases and 1 base, there was a span of 13 bases. The CDR3 length is 16 residues. CDR3: CASSYSTGLLSYEQYF. The CDR3 DNA sequence: TGTGCCAGCAGTTACTCGACAGGCTTGCTGTCCTACGAGCAGTACTTC.